This is a list of T cell receptor beta chains from one sample in a study of OX40 agonist ivuxolimab in advanced cancers. Some clones are missing from TCRdb's copy, which holds only in-frame ones; the method was immunoSEQ multiplex PCR. The sample shows more than 90,000 clones, approximately 80% of them seen only once. The sample in question was CD4+ or CD8+ T cells sorted from blood, obtained in a trial of the OX40 agonist ivuxolimab. The receptor set was obtained from an adult with an advanced solid tumor such as melanoma, head and neck, liver or kidney cancer. Both conserved end residues are part of each CDR3. The D gene is left open where the match is weak. The size field is filled for only some rows; it gives once, few, many or a size class.

abundance: once
d_gene: NA
j_gene: TRBJ2-7
v_gene: TRBV4-1
len: 15
CDR3nt: TGCGCCAGCAGCCCGACCGGGAAAGAAGTCTACGAGCAGTACTTC
CDR3aa: CASSPTGKEVYEQYF

abundance: NA
d_gene: TRBD1
j_gene: TRBJ1-6
v_gene: TRBV10-1
len: 13
CDR3nt: TGCGCCAGCAGCGGACAGGGCAAATCACCCCTCCACTTT
CDR3aa: CASSGQGKSPLHF

abundance: NA
d_gene: NA
j_gene: TRBJ2-7
v_gene: TRBV28
len: 12
CDR3nt: TGTGCCAGCAGTGTACTTCCGTACGAGCAGTACTTC
CDR3aa: CASSVLPYEQYF

abundance: NA
d_gene: NA
j_gene: TRBJ2-3
v_gene: TRBV11-1
len: 14
CDR3nt: TGTGCCAGCAGCACTAGGGAAGGGCGAGGTACGCAGTATTTT
CDR3aa: CASSTREGRGTQYF

abundance: NA
d_gene: NA
j_gene: TRBJ2-1
v_gene: TRBV5-1
len: 17
CDR3nt: TGCGCCAGCAGCCCGCCAACCCTAGCGATCCGGAACAATGAGCAGTTCTTC
CDR3aa: CASSPPTLAIRNNEQFF

abundance: once
d_gene: NA
j_gene: TRBJ1-5
v_gene: TRBV2
len: 12
CDR3nt: TGTGCCAGCACCGGCGGCGGTCAGCCCCAGCATTTT
CDR3aa: CASTGGGQPQHF

abundance: NA
d_gene: NA
j_gene: TRBJ2-5
v_gene: TRBV7-2
len: 15
CDR3nt: TGTGCCAGCAGCTCACGACCGGGTGGGGAAGAGACCCAGTACTTC
CDR3aa: CASSSRPGGEETQYF

abundance: once
d_gene: NA
j_gene: TRBJ1-1
v_gene: TRBV11-3
len: 13
CDR3nt: TGTGCCAGCAGCTTATTCGAAAACACTGAAGCTTTCTTT
CDR3aa: CASSLFENTEAFF

abundance: NA
d_gene: NA
j_gene: TRBJ1-5
v_gene: TRBV10-2
len: 12
CDR3nt: TGCGCCAGCAGTGAAGGGAGACAGCCCCAGCATTTT
CDR3aa: CASSEGRQPQHF

abundance: NA
d_gene: NA
j_gene: TRBJ1-4
v_gene: TRBV4-3
len: 19
CDR3nt: TGCGCCAGCAGCCAAGATACGGGCACAACGGACCGGGACGGTGAAAAACTGTTTTTT
CDR3aa: CASSQDTGTTDRDGEKLFF

abundance: NA
d_gene: NA
j_gene: TRBJ2-1
v_gene: TRBV7-6
len: 15
CDR3nt: TGTGCCAGCAGCTTAGACGGGACTTTCTACAATGAGCAGTTCTTC
CDR3aa: CASSLDGTFYNEQFF

abundance: NA
d_gene: TRBD1
j_gene: TRBJ1-5
v_gene: TRBV11-2
len: 15
CDR3nt: TGTGCCAGCAGCCAGACGGACAGGGGTGGGCAGCCCCAGCATTTT
CDR3aa: CASSQTDRGGQPQHF

abundance: NA
d_gene: TRBD1
j_gene: TRBJ1-3
v_gene: TRBV5-1
len: 15
CDR3nt: TGCGCCAGCAGCCTGGACAGGGAAGCTGGAAACACCATATATTTT
CDR3aa: CASSLDREAGNTIYF

abundance: few
d_gene: NA
j_gene: TRBJ1-1
v_gene: TRBV16
len: 13
CDR3nt: TGTGCCAGCACCAGGGCAGGCCACGGTGAAGCTTTCTTT
CDR3aa: CASTRAGHGEAFF

abundance: NA
d_gene: TRBD2
j_gene: TRBJ2-5
v_gene: TRBV4-2
len: 18
CDR3nt: TGTGCCAGCAGCCAGCGCCAAACGACTAGCGGAGGCCAAGAGACCCAGTACTTC
CDR3aa: CASSQRQTTSGGQETQYF

abundance: NA
d_gene: TRBD2
j_gene: TRBJ2-7
v_gene: TRBV7-6
len: 18
CDR3nt: TGTGCCAGCAGCTTAGCTGGGGGGGGGACTAGCGGGAACTACGAGCAGTACTTC
CDR3aa: CASSLAGGGTSGNYEQYF

abundance: NA
d_gene: NA
j_gene: TRBJ2-5
v_gene: TRBV6-5
len: 14
CDR3nt: TGTGCCAGCACCTACGGGGGGCCCCAAGAGACCCAGTACTTC
CDR3aa: CASTYGGPQETQYF

abundance: NA
d_gene: TRBD1
j_gene: TRBJ2-6
v_gene: TRBV11-2
len: 17
CDR3nt: TGTGCCAGCAGCTTAGAGGGCAGGGGGCCTGGGGCCAACGTCCTGACTTTC
CDR3aa: CASSLEGRGPGANVLTF

abundance: NA
d_gene: TRBD1
j_gene: TRBJ2-2
v_gene: TRBV6-1
len: 16
CDR3nt: TGTGCCAGCAGTGTTGACAGGGGATCTAACACCGGGGAGCTGTTTTTT
CDR3aa: CASSVDRGSNTGELFF

abundance: NA
d_gene: TRBD1
j_gene: TRBJ1-2
v_gene: TRBV28
len: 14
CDR3nt: TGTGCCAGCAGTGCTGTAACAGGGGGGAGCGGCTACACCTTC
CDR3aa: CASSAVTGGSGYTF

abundance: NA
d_gene: NA
j_gene: TRBJ1-2
v_gene: TRBV5-6
len: 13
CDR3nt: TGTGCCAGCAGCTTGAATGGGCTCTATGGCTACACCTTC
CDR3aa: CASSLNGLYGYTF

abundance: NA
d_gene: NA
j_gene: TRBJ1-5
v_gene: TRBV7-2
len: 16
CDR3nt: TGTGCCAGCAGCTTACAGGGTAAAGTGGGCAATCAGCCCCAGCATTTT
CDR3aa: CASSLQGKVGNQPQHF

abundance: NA
d_gene: NA
j_gene: TRBJ1-1
v_gene: TRBV14
len: 14
CDR3nt: TGTGCCAGCAGCCGAGAGGCAGGGAACACTGAAGCTTTCTTT
CDR3aa: CASSREAGNTEAFF

abundance: NA
d_gene: TRBD1
j_gene: TRBJ2-7
v_gene: TRBV27
len: 15
CDR3nt: TGTGCCAGCAGTTCAACAACCACAGGGGGCCACGAGCAGTACTTC
CDR3aa: CASSSTTTGGHEQYF